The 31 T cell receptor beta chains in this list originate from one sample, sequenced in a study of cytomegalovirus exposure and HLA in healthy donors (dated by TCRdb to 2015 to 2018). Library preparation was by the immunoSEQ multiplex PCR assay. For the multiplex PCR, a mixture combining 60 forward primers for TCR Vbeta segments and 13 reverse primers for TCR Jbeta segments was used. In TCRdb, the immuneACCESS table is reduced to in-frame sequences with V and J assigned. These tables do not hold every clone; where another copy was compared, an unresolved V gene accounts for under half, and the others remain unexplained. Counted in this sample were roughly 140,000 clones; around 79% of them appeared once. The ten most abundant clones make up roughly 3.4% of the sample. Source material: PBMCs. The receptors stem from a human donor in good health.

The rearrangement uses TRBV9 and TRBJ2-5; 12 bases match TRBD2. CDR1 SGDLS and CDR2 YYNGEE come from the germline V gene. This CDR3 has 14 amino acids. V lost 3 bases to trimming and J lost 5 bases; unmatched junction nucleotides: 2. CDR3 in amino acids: CASSAGTSGETQYF. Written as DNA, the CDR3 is TGTGCCAGCAGCGCAGGGACTAGCGGGGAGACCCAGTACTTC.

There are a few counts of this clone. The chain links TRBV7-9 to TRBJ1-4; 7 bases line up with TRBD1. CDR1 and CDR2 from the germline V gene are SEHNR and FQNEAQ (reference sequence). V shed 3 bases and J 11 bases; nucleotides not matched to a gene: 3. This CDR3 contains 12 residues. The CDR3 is CASSFETGKLFF. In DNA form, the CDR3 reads TGTGCCAGCAGCTTCGAGACAGGGAAACTGTTTTTT.

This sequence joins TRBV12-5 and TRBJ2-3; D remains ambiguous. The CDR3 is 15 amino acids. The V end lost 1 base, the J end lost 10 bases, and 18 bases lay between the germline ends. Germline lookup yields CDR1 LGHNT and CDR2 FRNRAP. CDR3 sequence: CASGLENQAQVAQYF. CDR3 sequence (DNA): TGTGCTAGTGGTTTGGAAAACCAGGCGCAGGTCGCGCAGTATTTT.

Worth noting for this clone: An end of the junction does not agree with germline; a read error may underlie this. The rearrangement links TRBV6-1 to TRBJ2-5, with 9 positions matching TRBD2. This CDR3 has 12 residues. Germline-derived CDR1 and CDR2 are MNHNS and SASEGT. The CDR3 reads CASSVLGLAPHF. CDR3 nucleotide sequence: TGTGCCAGCAGTGTCCTCGGACTAGCGCCCCACTTC.

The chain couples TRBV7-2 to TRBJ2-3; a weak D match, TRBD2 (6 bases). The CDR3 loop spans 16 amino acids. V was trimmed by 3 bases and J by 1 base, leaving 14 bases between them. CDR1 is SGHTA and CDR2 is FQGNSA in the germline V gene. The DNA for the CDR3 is TGTGCCAGCAGCTTCTCGACTAGAAGTGGCACAGATACGCAGTATTTT. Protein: CASSFSTRSGTDTQYF.

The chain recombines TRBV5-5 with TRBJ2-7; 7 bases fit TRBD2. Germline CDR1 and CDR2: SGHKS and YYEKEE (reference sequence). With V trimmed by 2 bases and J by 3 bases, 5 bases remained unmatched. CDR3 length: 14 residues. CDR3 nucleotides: TGTGCCAGCAGCTTTGGGGGGGGAGGCTACGAGCAGTACTTC. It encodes CASSFGGGGYEQYF.

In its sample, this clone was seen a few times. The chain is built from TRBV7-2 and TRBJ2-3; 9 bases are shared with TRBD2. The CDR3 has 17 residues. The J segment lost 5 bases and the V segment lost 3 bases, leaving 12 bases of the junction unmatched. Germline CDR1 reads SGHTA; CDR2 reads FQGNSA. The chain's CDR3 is CASSFHVLAGRGDTQYF. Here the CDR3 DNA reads TGTGCCAGCAGCTTCCATGTCCTAGCGGGGAGGGGAGATACGCAGTATTTT.

The CDR3 spells CSVGTSGTQETQYF. The CDR3 coding sequence is TGCAGCGTTGGGACTAGCGGGACCCAAGAGACCCAGTACTTC. The chain couples TRBV29-1 to TRBJ2-5; TRBD2 aligns across 12 bases. V trimming: 4 bases; J trimming: 1 base; junction bases outside the gene matches: 1. The germline CDR1 and CDR2 sequences are SQVTM and ANQGSEA. The CDR3 contains 14 residues.

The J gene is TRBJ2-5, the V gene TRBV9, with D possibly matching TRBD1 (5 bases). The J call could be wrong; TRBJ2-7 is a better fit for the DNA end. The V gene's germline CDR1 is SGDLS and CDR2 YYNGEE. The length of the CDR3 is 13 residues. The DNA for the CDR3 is TGTGCCAGCAGCGGGGATCAGGGTCGCGAGCAGTACTTC. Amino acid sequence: CASSGDQGREQYF.

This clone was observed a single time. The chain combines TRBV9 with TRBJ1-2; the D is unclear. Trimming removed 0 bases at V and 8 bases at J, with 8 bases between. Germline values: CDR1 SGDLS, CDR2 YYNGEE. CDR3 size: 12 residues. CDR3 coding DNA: TGTGCCAGCAGCGTAGGTGGTGGCGGCTACACCTTC. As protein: CASSVGGGGYTF.

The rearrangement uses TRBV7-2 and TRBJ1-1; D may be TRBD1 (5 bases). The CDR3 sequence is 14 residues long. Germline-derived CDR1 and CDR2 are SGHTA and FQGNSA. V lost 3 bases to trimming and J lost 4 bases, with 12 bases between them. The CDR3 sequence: CASSLSRAGTEAFF. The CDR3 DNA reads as TGTGCCAGCAGCTTGAGCAGGGCAGGCACTGAAGCTTTCTTT.

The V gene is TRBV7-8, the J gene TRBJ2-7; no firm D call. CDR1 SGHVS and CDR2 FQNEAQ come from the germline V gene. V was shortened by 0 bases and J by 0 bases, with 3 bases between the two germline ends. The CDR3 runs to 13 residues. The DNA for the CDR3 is TGTGCCAGCAGCTTAGCCGGCTCCTACGAGCAGTACTTC. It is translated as CASSLAGSYEQYF.

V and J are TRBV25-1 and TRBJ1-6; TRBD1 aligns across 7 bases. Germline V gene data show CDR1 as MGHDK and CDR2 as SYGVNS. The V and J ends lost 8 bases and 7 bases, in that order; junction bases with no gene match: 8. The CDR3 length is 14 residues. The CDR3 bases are TGTGCCAGCCGTACCGGGACAGAGAATTCACCCCTCCACTTT. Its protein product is CASRTGTENSPLHF.

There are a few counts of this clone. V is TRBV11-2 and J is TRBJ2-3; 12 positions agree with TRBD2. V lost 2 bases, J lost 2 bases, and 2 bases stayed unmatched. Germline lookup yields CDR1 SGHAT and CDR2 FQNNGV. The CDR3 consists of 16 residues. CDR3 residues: CASSLRLAGDTDTQYF. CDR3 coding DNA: TGTGCCAGCAGCTTACGACTAGCGGGGGACACAGATACGCAGTATTTT.

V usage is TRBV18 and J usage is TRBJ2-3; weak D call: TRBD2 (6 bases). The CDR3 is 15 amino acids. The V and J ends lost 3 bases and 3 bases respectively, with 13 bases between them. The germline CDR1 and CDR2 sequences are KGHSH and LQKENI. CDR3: CASSPGGSWTDTQYF. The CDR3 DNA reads TGTGCCAGCTCACCGGGGGGATCTTGGACAGATACGCAGTATTTT.

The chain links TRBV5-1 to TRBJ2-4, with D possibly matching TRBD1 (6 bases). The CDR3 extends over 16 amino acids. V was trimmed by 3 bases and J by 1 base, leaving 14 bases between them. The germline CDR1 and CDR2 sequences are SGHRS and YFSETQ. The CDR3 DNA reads TGCGCCAGCAGCTGGGCAAAAACAGGGGCCAAAAACATTCAGTACTTC. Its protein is CASSWAKTGAKNIQYF.

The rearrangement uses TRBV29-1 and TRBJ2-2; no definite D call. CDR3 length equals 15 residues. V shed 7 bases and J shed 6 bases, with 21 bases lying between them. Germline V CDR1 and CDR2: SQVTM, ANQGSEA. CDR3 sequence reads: CSGKRGSSVSGELFF. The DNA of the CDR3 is TGCAGCGGGAAGAGAGGTTCTTCCGTGTCCGGGGAGCTGTTTTTT.

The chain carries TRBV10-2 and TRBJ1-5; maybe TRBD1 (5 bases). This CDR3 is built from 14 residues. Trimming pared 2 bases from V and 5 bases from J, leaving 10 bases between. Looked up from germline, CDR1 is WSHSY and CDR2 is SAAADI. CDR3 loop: CASSEGRDYQPQHF. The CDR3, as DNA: TGCGCCAGCAGTGAGGGCAGGGATTATCAGCCCCAGCATTTT.

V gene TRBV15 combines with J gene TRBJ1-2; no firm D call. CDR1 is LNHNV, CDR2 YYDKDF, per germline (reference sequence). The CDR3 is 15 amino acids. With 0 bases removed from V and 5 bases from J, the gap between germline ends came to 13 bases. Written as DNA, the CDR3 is TGTGCCACCAGCAGAGAAGAGGCAGCGATATATGGCTACACCTTC. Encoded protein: CATSREEAAIYGYTF. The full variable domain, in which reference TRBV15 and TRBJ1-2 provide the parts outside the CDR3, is DAMVIQNPRYQVTQFGKPVTLSCSQTLNHNVMYWYQQKSSQAPKLLFHYYDKDFNNEADTPDNFQSRRPNTSFCFLDIRSPGLGDTAMYLCATSREEAAIYGYTFGSGTRLTVV.

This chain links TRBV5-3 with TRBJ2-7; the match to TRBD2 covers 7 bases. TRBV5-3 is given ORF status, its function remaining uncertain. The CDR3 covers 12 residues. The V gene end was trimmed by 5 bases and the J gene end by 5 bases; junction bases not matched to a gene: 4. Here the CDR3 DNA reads TGTGCCAGAAGAAGAGGGAGGGACGAGCAGTACTTC. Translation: CARRRGRDEQYF.

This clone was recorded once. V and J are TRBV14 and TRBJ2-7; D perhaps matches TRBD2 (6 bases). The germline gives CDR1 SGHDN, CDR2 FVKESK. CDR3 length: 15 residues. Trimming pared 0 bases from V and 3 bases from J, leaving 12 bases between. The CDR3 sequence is CASSQDDGSGYEQYF. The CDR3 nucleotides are TGTGCCAGCAGCCAAGATGACGGTAGCGGCTACGAGCAGTACTTC. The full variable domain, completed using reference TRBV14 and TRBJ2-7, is EAGVTQFPSHSVIEKGQTVTLRCDPISGHDNLYWYRRVMGKEIKFLLHFVKESKQDESGMPNNRFLAERTGGTYSTLKVQPAELEDSGVYFCASSQDDGSGYEQYFGPGTRLTVT.

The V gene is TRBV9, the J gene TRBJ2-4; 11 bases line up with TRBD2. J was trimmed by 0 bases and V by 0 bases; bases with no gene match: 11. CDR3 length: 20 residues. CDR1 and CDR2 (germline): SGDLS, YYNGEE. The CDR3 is CASSVAQQRLAGLAKNIQYF. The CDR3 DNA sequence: TGTGCCAGCAGCGTAGCTCAGCAAAGACTAGCGGGACTAGCCAAAAACATTCAGTACTTC.

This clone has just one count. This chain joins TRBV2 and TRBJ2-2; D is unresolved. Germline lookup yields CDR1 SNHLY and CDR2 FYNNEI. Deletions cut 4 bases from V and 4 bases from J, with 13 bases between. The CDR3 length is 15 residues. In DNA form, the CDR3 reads TGTGCCAGCAGTGGCAGCGTGGTCGGCACCGGGGAGCTGTTTTTT. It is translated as CASSGSVVGTGELFF.

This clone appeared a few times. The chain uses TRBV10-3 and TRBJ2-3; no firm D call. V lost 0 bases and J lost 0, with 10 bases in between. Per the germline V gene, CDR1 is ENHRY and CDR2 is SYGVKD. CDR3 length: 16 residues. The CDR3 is CAISESTVTSTDTQYF. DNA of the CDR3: TGTGCCATCAGTGAGTCGACGGTGACTAGCACAGATACGCAGTATTTT.

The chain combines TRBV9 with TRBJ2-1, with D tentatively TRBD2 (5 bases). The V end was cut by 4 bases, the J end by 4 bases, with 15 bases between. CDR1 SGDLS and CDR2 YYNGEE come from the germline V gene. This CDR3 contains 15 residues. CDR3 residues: CASSTDVGAYNEQFF. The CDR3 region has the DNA TGTGCCAGCAGCACAGACGTGGGAGCTTACAATGAGCAGTTCTTC. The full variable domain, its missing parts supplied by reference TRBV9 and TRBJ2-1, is DSGVTQTPKHLITATGQRVTLRCSPRSGDLSVYWYQQSLDQGLQFLIQYYNGEERAKGNILERFSAQQFPDLHSELNLSSLELGDSALYFCASSTDVGAYNEQFFGPGTRLTVL.

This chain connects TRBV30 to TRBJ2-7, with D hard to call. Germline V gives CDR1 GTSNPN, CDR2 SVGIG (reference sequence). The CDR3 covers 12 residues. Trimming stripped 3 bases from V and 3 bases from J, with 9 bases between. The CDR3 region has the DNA TGTGCCTGGAGCCTTGTCGGCTACGAGCAGTACTTC. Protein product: CAWSLVGYEQYF.

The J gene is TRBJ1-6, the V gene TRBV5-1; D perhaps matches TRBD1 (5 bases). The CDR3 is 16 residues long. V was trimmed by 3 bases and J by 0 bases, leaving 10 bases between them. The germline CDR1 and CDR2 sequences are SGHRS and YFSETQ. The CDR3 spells CASSWDGSSYNSPLHF. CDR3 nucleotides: TGCGCCAGCAGCTGGGACGGGAGCTCCTATAATTCACCCCTCCACTTT.

Here the CDR3 reads CASSVLGREDYEQYF. DNA of the CDR3: TGTGCCAGCAGCGTGTTGGGGCGGGAGGATTACGAGCAGTACTTC. The chain couples TRBV9 to TRBJ2-7; 8 bases map to TRBD2. Germline V CDR1 and CDR2: SGDLS, YYNGEE. The CDR3 loop spans 15 amino acids. With 2 bases clipped from V and 4 bases from J, the junction kept 8 bases outside the gene matches. The full variable domain, its missing parts supplied by reference TRBV9 and TRBJ2-7, is DSGVTQTPKHLITATGQRVTLRCSPRSGDLSVYWYQQSLDQGLQFLIQYYNGEERAKGNILERFSAQQFPDLHSELNLSSLELGDSALYFCASSVLGREDYEQYFGPGTRLTVT.

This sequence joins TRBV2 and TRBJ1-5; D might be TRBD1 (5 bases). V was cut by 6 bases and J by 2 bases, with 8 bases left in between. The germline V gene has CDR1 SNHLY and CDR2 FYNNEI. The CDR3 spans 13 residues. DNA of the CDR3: TGTGCCAGCAGCATACAGGGCAATCAGCCCCAGCATTTT. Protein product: CASSIQGNQPQHF. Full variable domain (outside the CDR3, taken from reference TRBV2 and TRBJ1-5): EPEVTQTPSHQVTQMGQEVILRCVPISNHLYFYWYRQILGQKVEFLVSFYNNEISEKSEIFDDQFSVERPDGSNFTLKIRSTKLEDSAMYFCASSIQGNQPQHFGDGTRLSIL.

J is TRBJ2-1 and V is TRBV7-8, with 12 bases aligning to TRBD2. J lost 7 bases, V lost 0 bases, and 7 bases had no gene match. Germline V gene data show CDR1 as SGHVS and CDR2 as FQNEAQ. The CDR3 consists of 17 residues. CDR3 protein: CASSLARTSGGFNEQFF. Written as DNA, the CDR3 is TGTGCCAGCAGCTTAGCGCGTACTAGCGGGGGGTTTAATGAGCAGTTCTTC. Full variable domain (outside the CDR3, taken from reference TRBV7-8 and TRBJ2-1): GAGVSQSPRYKVAKRGQDVALRCDPISGHVSLFWYQQALGQGPEFLTYFQNEAQLDKSGLPSDRFFAERPEGSVSTLKIQRTQQEDSAVYLCASSLARTSGGFNEQFFGPGTRLTVL.

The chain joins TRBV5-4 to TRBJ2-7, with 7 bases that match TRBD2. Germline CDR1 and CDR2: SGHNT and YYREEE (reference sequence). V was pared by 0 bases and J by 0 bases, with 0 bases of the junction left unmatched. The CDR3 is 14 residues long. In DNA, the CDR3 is TGTGCCAGCAGCTTGGGGACTAGCTCCTACGAGCAGTACTTC. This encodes CASSLGTSSYEQYF.